This TCR beta chain was sequenced in a study of T-cell reconstitution after alpha-beta-depleted transplantation in children. The V gene end was trimmed by 1 base and the J gene end by 8 bases; junction bases not matched to a gene: 6. In germline, CDR1 is SGHAT, CDR2 FQNNGV. The CDR3 sequence is 14 residues long. At least ten counts were recorded for this clonotype. The TCRbeta library was prepared with unique molecular identifiers. One entry per CDR3 protein, called by TCRdb with MiXCR from the PCR reads. The data hold roughly 240,000 distinct CDR3 sequences, with less than 9% observed a single time. The starting material was PBMCs, mostly from graft donor cells, obtained 180 days after TCRalphabeta/CD19-depleted stem cell transplant. The receptor comes from a male patient between 10 and 17 years old who had a stem cell transplant for acute lymphoblastic leukemia, so the T cells may come from the graft donor. The gene calls are TRBV11-2 and TRBJ1-2; 8 bases agree with TRBD1. The DNA of the CDR3 is TGTGCCAGCAGCTTAGGACAGGGGATTGGGGGCTACACCTTC. It encodes CASSLGQGIGGYTF.